The rows below give T cell receptor beta chains drawn from one sample of a study of blood T cell repertoires in COVID-19. Assay: immunoSEQ multiplex PCR; the TCRdb copy retains only in-frame clones and omits some. The sample has 490,000 or so clones, 88% seen once. Sequencing used PBMCs or T cells enriched from blood (not recorded which). The origin of the receptors is a woman in her thirties or forties who had recovered from COVID-19. Each CDR3 is given with its conserved first and last residue.

CDR3aa: CASSQRPTGGTATEAFF
j_gene: TRBJ1-1
v_gene: TRBV4-1

CDR3aa: CASSPRRDSPLHF
j_gene: TRBJ1-6
v_gene: TRBV5-6

CDR3aa: CASSYTNQGEQYF
j_gene: TRBJ2-7
v_gene: TRBV6-8

CDR3aa: CASSEGAESQPQHF
j_gene: TRBJ1-5
v_gene: TRBV6-1

CDR3aa: CASSLAGSVAGGSVHEQFF
j_gene: TRBJ2-1
v_gene: TRBV7-6

CDR3aa: CASSVDGQAYEQYF
j_gene: TRBJ2-7
v_gene: TRBV6-2/TRBV6-3

CDR3aa: CAWSLTYEQYF
j_gene: TRBJ2-7
v_gene: TRBV30

CDR3aa: CASSTIQGSKNIQYF
j_gene: TRBJ2-4
v_gene: TRBV2

CDR3aa: CASSIGPVNYGYTF
j_gene: TRBJ1-2
v_gene: TRBV19

CDR3aa: CASRAGQDINYGYTF
j_gene: TRBJ1-2
v_gene: TRBV6-5

CDR3aa: CASSFSSDNSPLHF
j_gene: TRBJ1-6
v_gene: TRBV7-9

CDR3aa: CSASQGTYNEQFF
j_gene: TRBJ2-1
v_gene: TRBV20-1

CDR3aa: CASSIAIASTDTQYF
j_gene: TRBJ2-3
v_gene: TRBV6-6

CDR3aa: CASSVSGQGSYEQYF
j_gene: TRBJ2-7
v_gene: TRBV7-9

CDR3aa: CASTQTPEDGAQETQYF
j_gene: TRBJ2-5
v_gene: TRBV5-1

CDR3aa: CASTGGLNQPQHF
j_gene: TRBJ1-5
v_gene: TRBV11-2

CDR3aa: CASSSDRSYQPQHF
j_gene: TRBJ1-5
v_gene: TRBV18

CDR3aa: CASSLSTRGTDTQYF
j_gene: TRBJ2-3
v_gene: TRBV18

CDR3aa: CASSVGQKETQYF
j_gene: TRBJ2-5
v_gene: TRBV9

CDR3aa: CASSLAVYGGYTF
j_gene: TRBJ1-2
v_gene: TRBV27

CDR3aa: CASSSPGTGLSGNTIYF
j_gene: TRBJ1-3
v_gene: TRBV4-1

CDR3aa: CASSIAASYEQYF
j_gene: TRBJ2-7
v_gene: TRBV7-9

CDR3aa: CASSIAGNNQPQHF
j_gene: TRBJ1-5
v_gene: TRBV19

CDR3aa: CASSQDRTSNTGELFF
j_gene: TRBJ2-2
v_gene: TRBV4-3

CDR3aa: CATSDRTSGGGYEQFF
j_gene: TRBJ2-1
v_gene: TRBV24-1

CDR3aa: CASGSGGTRGETQYF
j_gene: TRBJ2-5
v_gene: TRBV7-9

CDR3aa: CASSYTASSYNSPLHF
j_gene: TRBJ1-6
v_gene: TRBV6-5

CDR3aa: CASSVAGTSYGYTF
j_gene: TRBJ1-2
v_gene: TRBV6-1

CDR3aa: CATSDSVTYEQYF
j_gene: TRBJ2-7
v_gene: TRBV24-1

CDR3aa: CASSGFRGPTGNTGELFF
j_gene: TRBJ2-2
v_gene: TRBV10-1

CDR3aa: CASSTTGTSGRTVWEETQYF
j_gene: TRBJ2-5
v_gene: TRBV13

CDR3aa: CASSATSGSGDEQFF
j_gene: TRBJ2-1
v_gene: TRBV9

CDR3aa: CASSQLAGELQYF
j_gene: TRBJ2-4
v_gene: TRBV12-3/TRBV12-4

CDR3aa: CASRNGGRGELFF
j_gene: TRBJ2-2
v_gene: TRBV6-5

CDR3aa: CASSFRTSSGELFF
j_gene: TRBJ2-2
v_gene: TRBV27

CDR3aa: CASSAPSYNEQYF
j_gene: TRBJ2-7
v_gene: TRBV7-2

CDR3aa: CSASLPGWGNQPQHF
j_gene: TRBJ1-5
v_gene: TRBV20-1

CDR3aa: CASSRDMTGEYEQYF
j_gene: TRBJ2-7
v_gene: TRBV6-5

CDR3aa: CASSISGRIGEQYF
j_gene: TRBJ2-7
v_gene: TRBV7-9

CDR3aa: CASIFRSMNTEAFF
j_gene: TRBJ1-1
v_gene: TRBV2

CDR3aa: CASSLGRDGYTF
j_gene: TRBJ1-2
v_gene: TRBV5-5

CDR3aa: CASSALGQDYGYTF
j_gene: TRBJ1-2
v_gene: TRBV13